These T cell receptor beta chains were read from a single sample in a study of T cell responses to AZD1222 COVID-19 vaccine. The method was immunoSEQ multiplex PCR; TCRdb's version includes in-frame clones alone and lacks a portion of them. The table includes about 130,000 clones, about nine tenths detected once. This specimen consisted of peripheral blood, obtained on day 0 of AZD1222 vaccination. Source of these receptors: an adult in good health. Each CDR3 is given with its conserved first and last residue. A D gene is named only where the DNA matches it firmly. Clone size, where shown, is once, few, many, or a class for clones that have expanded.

CDR3aa: CASSPPAAVYGYTF
CDR3nt: TGTGCCAGCAGCCCGCCGGCGGCGGTCTATGGCTACACCTTC
v_gene: TRBV7-9
abundance: -
j_gene: TRBJ1-2
d_gene: -

CDR3aa: CASSLSSGNTIYF
CDR3nt: TGTGCCAGCAGTTTGAGCTCTGGAAACACCATATATTTT
v_gene: TRBV6-5
abundance: -
j_gene: TRBJ1-3
d_gene: -

CDR3aa: CASGRGQETQYF
CDR3nt: TGTGCCAGTGGCAGGGGCCAAGAGACCCAGTACTTC
v_gene: TRBV19
abundance: once
j_gene: TRBJ2-5
d_gene: -

CDR3aa: CASSQTGGQYF
CDR3nt: TGTGCCAGCAGTCAGACAGGGGGCCAGTACTTC
v_gene: TRBV6-2/TRBV6-3
abundance: -
j_gene: TRBJ2-5
d_gene: TRBD1

CDR3aa: CASSSYRDTSNTGELFF
CDR3nt: TGTGCCAGCAGCTCCTACCGGGACACCTCGAACACCGGGGAGCTGTTTTTT
v_gene: TRBV7-6
abundance: -
j_gene: TRBJ2-2
d_gene: -

CDR3aa: CASSPTGARTDTQYF
CDR3nt: TGTGCCAGCAGCCCCACGGGAGCGCGCACAGATACGCAGTATTTT
v_gene: TRBV7-3
abundance: -
j_gene: TRBJ2-3
d_gene: -

CDR3aa: CASSKGRFSGNTIYF
CDR3nt: TGTGCCAGCAGCAAGGGACGGTTCTCTGGAAACACCATATATTTT
v_gene: TRBV6-5
abundance: -
j_gene: TRBJ1-3
d_gene: -

CDR3aa: CASSDSGGALNEQFF
CDR3nt: TGTGCCAGCAGTGACAGCGGGGGGGCTCTGAATGAGCAGTTCTTC
v_gene: TRBV6-1
abundance: -
j_gene: TRBJ2-1
d_gene: TRBD2

CDR3aa: CASSYSNSGGPGEQYF
CDR3nt: TGTGCCAGCAGTTACTCGAATAGCGGGGGACCTGGGGAGCAGTACTTC
v_gene: TRBV6-5
abundance: few
j_gene: TRBJ2-7
d_gene: TRBD2

CDR3aa: CASRPAPLSTDTQYF
CDR3nt: TGTGCCAGCAGACCCGCACCGCTGAGCACAGATACGCAGTATTTT
v_gene: TRBV4-2
abundance: -
j_gene: TRBJ2-3
d_gene: -

CDR3aa: CASRGRQGTTEAFF
CDR3nt: TGTGCCAGCAGGGGAAGGCAGGGGACCACTGAAGCTTTCTTT
v_gene: TRBV2
abundance: -
j_gene: TRBJ1-1
d_gene: -

CDR3aa: CASSLDLSSGNTIYF
CDR3nt: TGTGCCAGCAGCTTAGACTTAAGCTCTGGAAACACCATATATTTT
v_gene: TRBV7-3
abundance: -
j_gene: TRBJ1-3
d_gene: -

CDR3aa: CASKTGTGSGYTF
CDR3nt: TGTGCCAGCAAGACCGGGACAGGGTCTGGCTACACCTTC
v_gene: TRBV27
abundance: -
j_gene: TRBJ1-2
d_gene: TRBD1

CDR3aa: CASSANLGGPYEQYF
CDR3nt: TGTGCCAGCAGCGCAAACCTTGGCGGACCCTACGAGCAGTACTTC
v_gene: TRBV7-2
abundance: -
j_gene: TRBJ2-7
d_gene: -

CDR3aa: CATSDFLQFRGYTF
CDR3nt: TGTGCCACCAGTGATTTTCTACAGTTTCGGGGCTACACCTTC
v_gene: TRBV24-1
abundance: -
j_gene: TRBJ1-2
d_gene: -

CDR3aa: CASSQPGQGALNTF
CDR3nt: TGTGCCAGCAGTCAGCCGGGACAGGGGGCCCTCAACACCTTC
v_gene: TRBV28
abundance: once
j_gene: TRBJ1-2
d_gene: TRBD1

CDR3aa: CASSYKGTSRYEQYF
CDR3nt: TGTGCCAGCAGTTACAAAGGGACTAGCCGGTACGAGCAGTACTTC
v_gene: TRBV6-5
abundance: -
j_gene: TRBJ2-7
d_gene: TRBD2

CDR3aa: CASSRTGTALQAGELFF
CDR3nt: TGCGCCAGCAGCCGCACCGGGACAGCCCTACAGGCCGGGGAGCTGTTTTTT
v_gene: TRBV4-3
abundance: -
j_gene: TRBJ2-2
d_gene: TRBD1

CDR3aa: CASSYSRNTEAFF
CDR3nt: TGTGCCAGCAGCTACTCCCGGAACACTGAAGCTTTCTTT
v_gene: TRBV7-3
abundance: once
j_gene: TRBJ1-1
d_gene: -

CDR3aa: CASSSSRGPGNTEAFF
CDR3nt: TGTGCCAGCAGTTCCTCCCGAGGGCCGGGGAACACTGAAGCTTTCTTT
v_gene: TRBV27
abundance: -
j_gene: TRBJ1-1
d_gene: -

CDR3aa: CASSLPGTGPHEQYF
CDR3nt: TGCGCCAGCAGCTTGCCCGGGACAGGGCCCCACGAGCAGTACTTC
v_gene: TRBV5-1
abundance: -
j_gene: TRBJ2-7
d_gene: TRBD1

CDR3aa: CAISDGYTNQPQHF
CDR3nt: TGTGCCATCAGTGATGGGTACACAAATCAGCCCCAGCATTTT
v_gene: TRBV10-3
abundance: once
j_gene: TRBJ1-5
d_gene: -

CDR3aa: CASSETGETQYF
CDR3nt: TGTGCCAGCTCAGAAACAGGGGAGACCCAGTACTTC
v_gene: TRBV18
abundance: -
j_gene: TRBJ2-5
d_gene: -

CDR3aa: CASSYSRGFTSGYTF
CDR3nt: TGTGCCAGCAGTTACTCGAGAGGTTTCACTTCTGGCTACACCTTC
v_gene: TRBV6-2/TRBV6-3
abundance: -
j_gene: TRBJ1-2
d_gene: -

CDR3aa: CATSDPRGAAEGTDTQYF
CDR3nt: TGTGCCACCAGTGATCCGCGTGGAGCGGCGGAGGGCACAGATACGCAGTATTTT
v_gene: TRBV24-1
abundance: -
j_gene: TRBJ2-3
d_gene: -

CDR3aa: CASSRWSGRGPTDTQYF
CDR3nt: TGTGCCAGCAGCCGCTGGTCGGGCAGGGGGCCCACAGATACGCAGTATTTT
v_gene: TRBV7-3
abundance: -
j_gene: TRBJ2-3
d_gene: TRBD1

CDR3aa: CASSLTVGVAGNTIYF
CDR3nt: TGTGCCAGCAGCTTAACAGTGGGGGTGGCTGGAAACACCATATATTTT
v_gene: TRBV4-2
abundance: -
j_gene: TRBJ1-3
d_gene: -

CDR3aa: CASSLSGGPRGTQYF
CDR3nt: TGTGCCAGCAGTTTATCCGGGGGCCCCCGAGGGACCCAGTACTTC
v_gene: TRBV27
abundance: -
j_gene: TRBJ2-5
d_gene: -

CDR3aa: CASSRLSGGQNTGELFF
CDR3nt: TGTGCCAGCAGCCGACTATCCGGGGGCCAGAACACCGGGGAGCTGTTTTTT
v_gene: TRBV7-9
abundance: -
j_gene: TRBJ2-2
d_gene: -

CDR3aa: CAWSSRGHHGYTF
CDR3nt: TGTGCCTGGAGTTCCAGGGGGCATCATGGCTACACCTTC
v_gene: TRBV30
abundance: -
j_gene: TRBJ1-2
d_gene: TRBD1

CDR3aa: CASSLVTGTGENYGYTF
CDR3nt: TGTGCCAGCAGCTTAGTAACCGGGACAGGTGAAAACTATGGCTACACCTTC
v_gene: TRBV7-2
abundance: -
j_gene: TRBJ1-2
d_gene: TRBD1

CDR3aa: CASRRTSGSYEQYF
CDR3nt: TGTGCCAGCAGACGGACTAGCGGCTCCTACGAGCAGTACTTC
v_gene: TRBV28
abundance: -
j_gene: TRBJ2-7
d_gene: TRBD2

CDR3aa: CASSDHRGRSTGYTF
CDR3nt: TGTGCCAGCAGTGACCACAGGGGCCGGAGTACTGGCTACACCTTC
v_gene: TRBV6-1
abundance: -
j_gene: TRBJ1-2
d_gene: TRBD1

CDR3aa: CASSPGQAGHGYTF
CDR3nt: TGTGCCAGCAGTCCTGGACAGGCGGGACATGGCTACACCTTC
v_gene: TRBV6-4
abundance: -
j_gene: TRBJ1-2
d_gene: TRBD1

CDR3aa: CASSVISRDRGRRGNQPQHF
CDR3nt: TGTGCCAGCAGTGTCATCTCCCGGGACAGGGGGCGCCGGGGCAATCAGCCCCAGCATTTT
v_gene: TRBV6-1
abundance: -
j_gene: TRBJ1-5
d_gene: TRBD1

CDR3aa: CASSLSRGHTYEQYF
CDR3nt: TGTGCCAGCAGTTTATCCCGGGGACATACCTACGAGCAGTACTTC
v_gene: TRBV27
abundance: -
j_gene: TRBJ2-7
d_gene: -

CDR3aa: CASSSAGAARETQYF
CDR3nt: TGTGCCAGCAGCTCAGCGGGGGCGGCCAGGGAGACCCAGTACTTC
v_gene: TRBV7-9
abundance: -
j_gene: TRBJ2-5
d_gene: TRBD2

CDR3aa: CASSIQGAAYEQYF
CDR3nt: TGTGCCAGTAGTATTCAGGGAGCCGCCTACGAGCAGTACTTC
v_gene: TRBV19
abundance: -
j_gene: TRBJ2-7
d_gene: -

CDR3aa: CASSRTGYTEAFF
CDR3nt: TGTGCCAGCAGCCGAACAGGGTACACTGAAGCTTTCTTT
v_gene: TRBV3-1/TRBV3-2
abundance: -
j_gene: TRBJ1-1
d_gene: -

CDR3aa: CASSLGTGAFF
CDR3nt: TGTGCCAGCAGCTTAGGGACCGGAGCTTTCTTT
v_gene: TRBV11-2
abundance: -
j_gene: TRBJ1-1
d_gene: -

CDR3aa: CASSFGGAGQPQHF
CDR3nt: TGTGCCAGCAGCTTTGGGGGGGCGGGTCAGCCCCAGCATTTT
v_gene: TRBV5-6
abundance: -
j_gene: TRBJ1-5
d_gene: -

CDR3aa: CASSLNRVAFF
CDR3nt: TGTGCCAGTAGTTTAAACAGGGTGGCTTTCTTT
v_gene: TRBV19
abundance: -
j_gene: TRBJ1-1
d_gene: -

CDR3aa: CAISEGVRETQYF
CDR3nt: TGTGCCATCAGTGAAGGAGTTCGAGAGACCCAGTACTTC
v_gene: TRBV10-3
abundance: -
j_gene: TRBJ2-5
d_gene: -

CDR3aa: CAWSVNSGRSNEQFF
CDR3nt: TGTGCCTGGAGTGTTAATAGCGGGAGATCCAATGAGCAGTTCTTC
v_gene: TRBV30
abundance: -
j_gene: TRBJ2-1
d_gene: TRBD2

CDR3aa: CASSARARDQPQHF
CDR3nt: TGTGCCAGCAGCGCCAGGGCCCGGGACCAGCCCCAGCATTTT
v_gene: TRBV13
abundance: once
j_gene: TRBJ1-5
d_gene: -

CDR3aa: CASSEQGPPYEQYF
CDR3nt: TGTGCCAGCAGCGAACAGGGGCCTCCCTACGAGCAGTACTTC
v_gene: TRBV11-3
abundance: -
j_gene: TRBJ2-7
d_gene: TRBD1

CDR3aa: CASSPGPGANVLTF
CDR3nt: TGCGCCAGCAGCCCGGGACCTGGGGCCAACGTCCTGACTTTC
v_gene: TRBV5-1
abundance: -
j_gene: TRBJ2-6
d_gene: -

CDR3aa: CASQGPNSPLHF
CDR3nt: TGTGCGAGTCAGGGGCCCAATTCACCCCTCCACTTT
v_gene: TRBV6-6
abundance: -
j_gene: TRBJ1-6
d_gene: -

CDR3aa: CASSPRTGSSYNEQFF
CDR3nt: TGTGCCAGCAGCCCCCGGACAGGGAGCTCCTACAATGAGCAGTTCTTC
v_gene: TRBV9
abundance: -
j_gene: TRBJ2-1
d_gene: TRBD1

CDR3aa: CASTPPPGLAVPPSTDTQYF
CDR3nt: TGTGCCAGCACCCCTCCGCCGGGACTAGCTGTTCCCCCATCCACAGATACGCAGTATTTT
v_gene: TRBV28
abundance: -
j_gene: TRBJ2-3
d_gene: TRBD2

CDR3aa: CASRPDRVGSYEQYF
CDR3nt: TGTGCCAGCAGGCCAGACAGGGTCGGTTCCTACGAGCAGTACTTC
v_gene: TRBV2
abundance: -
j_gene: TRBJ2-7
d_gene: TRBD1